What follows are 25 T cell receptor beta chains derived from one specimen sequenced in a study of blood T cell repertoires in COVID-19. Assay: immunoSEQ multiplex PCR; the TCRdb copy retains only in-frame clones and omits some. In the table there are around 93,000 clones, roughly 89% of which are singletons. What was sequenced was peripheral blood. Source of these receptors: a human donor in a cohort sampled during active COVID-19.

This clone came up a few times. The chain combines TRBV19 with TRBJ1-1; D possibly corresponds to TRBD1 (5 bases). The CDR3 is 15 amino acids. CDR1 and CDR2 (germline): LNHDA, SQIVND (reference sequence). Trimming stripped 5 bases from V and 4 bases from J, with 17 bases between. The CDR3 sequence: CASSPRGGAVTEAFF. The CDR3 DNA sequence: TGTGCCAGTAGTCCCCGGGGAGGGGCGGTCACTGAAGCTTTCTTT.

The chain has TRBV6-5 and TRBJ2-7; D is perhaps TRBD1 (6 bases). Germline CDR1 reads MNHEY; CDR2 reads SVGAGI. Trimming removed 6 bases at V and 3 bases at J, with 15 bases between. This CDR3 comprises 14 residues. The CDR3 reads CASRFDRNYYEQYF. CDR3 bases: TGTGCCAGCAGATTCGACAGGAATTACTACGAGCAGTACTTC.

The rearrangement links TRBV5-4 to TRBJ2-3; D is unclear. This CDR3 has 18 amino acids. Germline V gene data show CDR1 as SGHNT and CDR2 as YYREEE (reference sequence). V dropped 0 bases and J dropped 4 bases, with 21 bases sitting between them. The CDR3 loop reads CASSLGLVIPIRSDTQYF. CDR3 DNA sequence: TGTGCCAGCAGCTTGGGTCTAGTAATCCCAATACGCTCAGATACGCAGTATTTT. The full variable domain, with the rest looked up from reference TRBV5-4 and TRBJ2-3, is ETGVTQSPTHLIKTRGQQVTLRCSSQSGHNTVSWYQQALGQGPQFIFQYYREEENGRGNFPPRFSGLQFPNYSSELNVNALELDDSALYLCASSLGLVIPIRSDTQYFGPGTRLTVL.

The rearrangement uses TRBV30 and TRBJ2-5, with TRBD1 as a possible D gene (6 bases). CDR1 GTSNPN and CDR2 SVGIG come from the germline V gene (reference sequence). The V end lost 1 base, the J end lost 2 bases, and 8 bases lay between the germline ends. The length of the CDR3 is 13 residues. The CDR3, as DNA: TGTGCCTGGAGTGCAAGGGGGCAAGAGACCCAGTACTTC. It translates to CAWSARGQETQYF. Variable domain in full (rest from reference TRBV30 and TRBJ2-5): SQTIHQWPATLVQPVGSPLSLECTVEGTSNPNLYWYRQAAGRGLQLLFYSVGIGQISSEVPQNLSASRPQDRQFILSSKKLLLSDSGFYLCAWSARGQETQYFGPGTRLLVL.

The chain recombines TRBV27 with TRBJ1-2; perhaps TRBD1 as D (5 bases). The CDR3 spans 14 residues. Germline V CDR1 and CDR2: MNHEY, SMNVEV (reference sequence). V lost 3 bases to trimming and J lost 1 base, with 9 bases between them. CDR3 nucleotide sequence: TGTGCCAGCAGTTTCCGCCAGGGTAACTATGGCTACACCTTC. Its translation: CASSFRQGNYGYTF.

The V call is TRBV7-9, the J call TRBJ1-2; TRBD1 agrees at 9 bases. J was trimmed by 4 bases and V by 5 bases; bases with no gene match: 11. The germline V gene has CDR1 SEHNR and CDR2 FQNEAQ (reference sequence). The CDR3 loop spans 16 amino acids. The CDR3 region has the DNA TGTGCCAGCAGCAGTCCCGGGACAGGGTCGGGCTATGGCTACACCTTC. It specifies CASSSPGTGSGYGYTF.

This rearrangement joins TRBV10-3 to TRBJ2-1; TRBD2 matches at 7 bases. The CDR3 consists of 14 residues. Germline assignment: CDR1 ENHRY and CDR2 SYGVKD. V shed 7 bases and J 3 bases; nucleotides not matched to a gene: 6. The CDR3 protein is CAIKEGGDYNEQFF. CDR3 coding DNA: TGTGCCATCAAGGAGGGAGGGGACTACAATGAGCAGTTCTTC.

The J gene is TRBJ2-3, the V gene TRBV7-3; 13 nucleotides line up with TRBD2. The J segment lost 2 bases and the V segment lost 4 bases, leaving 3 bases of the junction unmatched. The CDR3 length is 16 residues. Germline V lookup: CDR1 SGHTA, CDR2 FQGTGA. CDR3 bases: TGTGCCAGCAGCTCCGGACTAGCGGGAGTCACAGATACGCAGTATTTT. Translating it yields CASSSGLAGVTDTQYF. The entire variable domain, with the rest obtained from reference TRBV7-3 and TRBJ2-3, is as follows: GAGVSQTPSNKVTEKGKYVELRCDPISGHTALYWYRQSLGQGPEFLIYFQGTGAADDSGLPNDRFFAVRPEGSVSTLKIQRTERGDSAVYLCASSSGLAGVTDTQYFGPGTRLTVL.

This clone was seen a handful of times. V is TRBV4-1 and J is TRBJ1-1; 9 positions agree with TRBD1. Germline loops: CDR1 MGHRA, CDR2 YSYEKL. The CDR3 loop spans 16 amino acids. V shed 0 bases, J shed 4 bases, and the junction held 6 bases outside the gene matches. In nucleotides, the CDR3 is TGCGCCAGCAGCCAAGAGGGAGGGACAGGGAGCACTGAAGCTTTCTTT. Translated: CASSQEGGTGSTEAFF.

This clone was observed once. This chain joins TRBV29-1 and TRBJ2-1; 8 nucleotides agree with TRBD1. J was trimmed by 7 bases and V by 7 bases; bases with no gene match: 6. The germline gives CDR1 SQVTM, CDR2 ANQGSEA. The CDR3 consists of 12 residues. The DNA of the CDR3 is TGCAGCGCCGACAGGGGAGGAAATGAGCAGTTCTTC. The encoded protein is CSADRGGNEQFF.

CDR3 residues: CASSRWRNTEAFF. CDR3 DNA: TGTGCCAGTAGTAGGTGGAGGAACACTGAAGCTTTCTTT. The rearrangement uses TRBV19 and TRBJ1-1; D remains unclear. The germline V gene encodes CDR1 LNHDA and CDR2 SQIVND (reference sequence). V was shortened by 4 bases and J by 1 base, with 7 bases between the two germline ends. This CDR3 region has 13 residues.

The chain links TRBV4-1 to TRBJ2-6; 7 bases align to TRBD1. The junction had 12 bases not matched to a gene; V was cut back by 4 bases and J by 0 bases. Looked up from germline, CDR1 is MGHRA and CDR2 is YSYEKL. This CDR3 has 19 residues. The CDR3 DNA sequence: TGCGCCAGCAGCCCAGCTCCGGACAGGTCGACCTCTGGGGCCAACGTCCTGACTTTC. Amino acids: CASSPAPDRSTSGANVLTF.

CDR3 sequence: CSASRFADYTF. As DNA, the CDR3 is TGCAGTGCGAGCCGGTTTGCCGACTACACCTTC. The J gene is TRBJ1-2, the V gene TRBV20-1; D ambiguous. In germline, CDR1 is DFQATT, CDR2 SNEGSKA (reference sequence). The V end was cut by 6 bases, the J end by 10 bases, with 15 bases between. This CDR3 region has 11 residues.

The CDR3 reads CARSPTPRSSNQPQHF. Here the CDR3 DNA reads TGTGCCAGAAGCCCAACCCCTCGTAGTAGCAATCAGCCCCAGCATTTT. The J gene is TRBJ1-5, the V gene TRBV5-3; D gene unclear. TRBV5-3 is recorded as an ORF, its role being uncertain. The CDR3 runs to 16 residues. V was trimmed by 4 bases and J by 0 bases, leaving 14 bases between them.

The CDR3 is CASKLNRGSYGYTF. CDR3 coding DNA: TGTGCCAGCAAACTGAACAGGGGCTCCTATGGCTACACCTTC. The chain links TRBV3-1 (or the pseudogene TRBV3-2) to TRBJ1-2, with 7 nucleotides matching TRBD1. The junction had 9 bases not matched to a gene; V was cut back by 7 bases and J by 4 bases. CDR3 size: 14 residues. Germline-derived CDR1 and CDR2 are LGHDT and YNNKEL (reference sequence).

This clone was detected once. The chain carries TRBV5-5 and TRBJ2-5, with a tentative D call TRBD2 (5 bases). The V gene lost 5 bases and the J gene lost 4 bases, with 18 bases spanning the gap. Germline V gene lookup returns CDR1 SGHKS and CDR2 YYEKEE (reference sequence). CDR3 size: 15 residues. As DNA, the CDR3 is TGTGCCAGCAGTCCCGGGTCCAACGCGGGAGAGACCCAGTACTTC. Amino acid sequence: CASSPGSNAGETQYF.

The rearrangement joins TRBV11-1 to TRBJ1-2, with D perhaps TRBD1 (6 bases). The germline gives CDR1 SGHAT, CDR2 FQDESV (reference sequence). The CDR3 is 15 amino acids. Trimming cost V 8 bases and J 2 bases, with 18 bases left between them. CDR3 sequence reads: CASAITRTANYGYTF. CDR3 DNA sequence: TGTGCCAGCGCCATAACCCGGACAGCGAACTATGGCTACACCTTC.

CDR3 sequence reads: CASTVSTYGYTF. CDR3 coding DNA: TGTGCCAGCACCGTCAGTACCTATGGCTACACCTTC. The chain is built from TRBV6-5 and TRBJ1-2; D is ambiguous. From germline, CDR1 is MNHEY and CDR2 SVGAGI. V was pared by 7 bases and J by 4 bases, with 10 bases between. This CDR3 comprises 12 residues.

Here the CDR3 reads CASRSLAKNIQYF. The CDR3, as DNA: TGTGCCAGCAGGAGTCTAGCCAAAAACATTCAGTACTTC. The V and J genes are TRBV12-3 or TRBV12-4 and TRBJ2-4; D remains unclear. Trimming removed 6 bases from V and 0 bases from J, with 6 bases in between. The CDR3 extends over 13 amino acids.

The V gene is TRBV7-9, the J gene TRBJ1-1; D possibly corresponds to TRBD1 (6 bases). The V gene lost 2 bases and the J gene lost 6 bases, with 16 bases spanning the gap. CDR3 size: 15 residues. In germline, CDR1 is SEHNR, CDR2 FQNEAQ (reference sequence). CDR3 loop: CASSLYTQGSAEAFF. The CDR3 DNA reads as TGTGCCAGCAGCTTATACACACAGGGAAGCGCTGAAGCTTTCTTT.

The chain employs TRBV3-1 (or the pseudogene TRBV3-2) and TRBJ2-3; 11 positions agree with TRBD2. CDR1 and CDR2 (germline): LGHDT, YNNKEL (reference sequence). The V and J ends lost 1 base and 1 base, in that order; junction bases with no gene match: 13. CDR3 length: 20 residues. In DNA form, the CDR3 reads TGTGCCAGCAGCCAAGGAACTAGCGGGAGTTCTGAATCAGGCACAGATACGCAGTATTTT. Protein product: CASSQGTSGSSESGTDTQYF.

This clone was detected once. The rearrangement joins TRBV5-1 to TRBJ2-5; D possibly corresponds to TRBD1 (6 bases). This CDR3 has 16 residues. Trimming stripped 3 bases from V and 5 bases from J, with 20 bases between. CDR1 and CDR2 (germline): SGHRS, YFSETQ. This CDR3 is CASSWTVSLSRETQYF. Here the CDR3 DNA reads TGCGCCAGCAGCTGGACAGTATCTCTCTCGCGCGAGACCCAGTACTTC.

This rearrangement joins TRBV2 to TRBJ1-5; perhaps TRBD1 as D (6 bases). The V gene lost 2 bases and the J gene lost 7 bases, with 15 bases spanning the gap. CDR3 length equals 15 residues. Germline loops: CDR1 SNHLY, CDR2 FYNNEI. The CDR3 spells CASSEMGQEGQPQHF. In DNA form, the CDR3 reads TGTGCCAGCAGTGAAATGGGACAAGAGGGACAGCCCCAGCATTTT. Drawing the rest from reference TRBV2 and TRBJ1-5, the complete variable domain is EPEVTQTPSHQVTQMGQEVILRCVPISNHLYFYWYRQILGQKVEFLVSFYNNEISEKSEIFDDQFSVERPDGSNFTLKIRSTKLEDSAMYFCASSEMGQEGQPQHFGDGTRLSIL.

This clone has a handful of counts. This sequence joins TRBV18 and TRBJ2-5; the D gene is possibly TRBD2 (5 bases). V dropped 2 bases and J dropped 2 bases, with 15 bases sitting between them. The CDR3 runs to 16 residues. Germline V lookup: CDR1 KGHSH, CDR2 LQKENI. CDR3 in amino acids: CASSPSRPGTQETQYF. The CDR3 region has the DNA TGTGCCAGCTCACCATCCCGGCCGGGAACACAAGAGACCCAGTACTTC.

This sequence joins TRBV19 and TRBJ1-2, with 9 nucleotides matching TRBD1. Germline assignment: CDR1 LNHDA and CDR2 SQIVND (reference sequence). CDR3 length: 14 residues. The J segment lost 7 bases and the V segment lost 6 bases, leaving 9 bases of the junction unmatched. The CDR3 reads CASSSDRGYLGYTF. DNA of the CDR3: TGTGCCAGTAGCTCGGACAGGGGCTATCTTGGCTACACCTTC.